The clone carrying this T cell receptor beta chain was seen more than once but under ten times. This sample is drawn from a study of graft-versus-host responses after intestinal transplantation. Regarding the study as a whole: High graft-versus-host to host-versus-graft clonal ratios were seen in allografts of patients with graft-donor T cell macrochimerism.

Method: immunoSEQ multiplex PCR; TCRdb's copy keeps in-frame clones and lacks some. The data contain over 6,500 clones, roughly 24% of them singletons. The germline gives CDR1 SGHTA, CDR2 FQGNSA. Deletions cut 8 bases from V and 4 bases from J, with 6 bases between. This CDR3 is built from 11 residues. Investigators plated approximately 200,000 CFSE-labeled responder cells together with approximately 200,000 irradiated stimulator cells labeled with violet dye. The chain recombines TRBV7-2 with TRBJ2-1; the D is unclear. The sequencing used alloreactive CD8+ T cells from a mixed lymphocyte reaction culture, collected before transplantation. Documented subset: CFSE-low proliferating T cells sorted from roughly 6-day pre-transplant mixed lymphocyte reaction (GvH or HvG direction). This receptor was taken from a human patient who was an organ donor for intestinal transplantation. This CDR3 reads CASGTYNEQFF. In nucleotides, the CDR3 is TGTGCCAGCGGCACGTACAATGAGCAGTTCTTC.